The present entry profiles one T cell receptor (beta chain) with its context. Antigen specificity is unknown. This sample was included in a study of T cell responses to AZD1222 COVID-19 vaccine. This table comes from immunoSEQ multiplex PCR, and its TCRdb copy is limited to in-frame clones, with some not included. Of approximately 190,000 clones listed, 80% to 90% are singletons. CDR1 and CDR2 (germline): MNHEY, SMNVEV (reference sequence). V was shortened by 8 bases and J by 2 bases, with 17 bases between the two germline ends. The CDR3 runs 15 residues. Study-wide points: White British people made up most donors, females outnumbered males, and clonal diversity was possibly underestimated. Reportedly, nearly half the spike-specific TCRs target unmutated variant regions. Baseline seropositivity characterized only six or seven AZD1222 recipients.

The receptor's source is an adult in good health. Source: peripheral blood, taken on day 0 of MenACWY control vaccination. The V call is TRBV27, the J call TRBJ2-3, with no clear D. CDR3 DNA: TGTGCCAGCTGGCTCTCAATATCTTCCACAGATACGCAGTATTTT. Its protein product is CASWLSISSTDTQYF.